The 22 T cell receptor beta chains below all came from one sample that was sequenced in a study of T cell responses to AZD1222 COVID-19 vaccine. Here immunoSEQ multiplex PCR was the method, and the copy in TCRdb shows in-frame clones only, minus some. The sample yields roughly 120,000 clones, approximately 90% seen once. Material: peripheral blood, obtained on day 0 of AZD1222 vaccination. Receptor source: an adult in good health.

A few counts support this clone. V is TRBV11-2 and J is TRBJ1-4; 9 positions match TRBD1. Germline V gene sequence: CDR1 SGHAT, CDR2 FQNNGV. There are 15 residues in the CDR3. The V segment lost 5 bases and the J segment 12 bases; nucleotides outside the gene matches: 13. The CDR3: CASSLAGTGPSQLFF. The CDR3 coding sequence is TGTGCCAGCAGCCTGGCCGGGACAGGGCCCTCACAACTGTTTTTT.

This chain connects TRBV24-1 to TRBJ1-1; D uncertain. This CDR3 spans 13 amino acids. V was pared by 3 bases and J by 5 bases, with 9 bases between. Germline CDR1 is KGHDR and CDR2 is SFDVKD. The CDR3 sequence: CATSDPSATEAFF. CDR3 in DNA: TGTGCCACCAGTGATCCCTCGGCAACTGAAGCTTTCTTT.

This sequence joins TRBV12-3 or TRBV12-4 and TRBJ1-3; unclear D gene. The CDR3 covers 12 residues. V was trimmed by 3 bases and J by 5 bases, leaving 5 bases between them. DNA for the CDR3: TGTGCCAGCAGTTTTCCCCGAAACACCATATATTTT. Its translation is CASSFPRNTIYF.

This chain links TRBV10-1 with TRBJ2-1; 8 nucleotides match TRBD2. The CDR3 consists of 16 residues. Germline CDR1 and CDR2: WNHNN and SYGVQD (reference sequence). V shed 0 bases, J shed 2 bases, and the junction held 3 bases outside the gene matches. CDR3 sequence reads: CASSESEREPYNEQFF. In DNA form, the CDR3 reads TGCGCCAGCAGTGAGTCGGAGCGGGAGCCCTACAATGAGCAGTTCTTC.

The chain has TRBV4-1 and TRBJ1-2; possibly TRBD1 for D (6 bases). The V end lost 4 bases, the J end lost 5 bases, and 14 bases lay between the germline ends. The germline V gene has CDR1 MGHRA and CDR2 YSYEKL. This CDR3 spans 14 amino acids. The CDR3 DNA sequence: TGCGCCAGCAGCCTGTGGACGGGACAATATGGCTACACCTTC. Residues: CASSLWTGQYGYTF.

The rearrangement uses TRBV4-1 and TRBJ1-1; no reliable D call. Between the trimmed V and J ends, which lost 1 base and 4 bases, there was a span of 16 bases. Germline CDR1 reads MGHRA; CDR2 reads YSYEKL. The CDR3 loop spans 16 amino acids. CDR3: CASSQVFSTVGTEAFF. CDR3 bases: TGCGCCAGCAGCCAAGTATTTTCCACTGTGGGCACTGAAGCTTTCTTT.

V usage is TRBV6-5 and J usage is TRBJ1-2, with 11 nucleotides matching TRBD1. Unmatched junction bases numbered 9, after V lost 8 bases and J lost 7 bases. Germline loops: CDR1 MNHEY, CDR2 SVGAGI. This CDR3 has 14 residues. CDR3 in DNA: TGTGCCAGCGCTCCCGGGACAGGGGGTGGTGGCTACACCTTC. Its translation: CASAPGTGGGGYTF.

This clone was detected only a few times. The rearrangement links TRBV25-1 to TRBJ1-4, with D possibly TRBD1 on 5 matching bases. This CDR3 is 14 amino acids long. Germline V gene sequence: CDR1 MGHDK, CDR2 SYGVNS. V lost 3 bases and J lost 8, with 13 bases in between. The CDR3 DNA sequence: TGTGCCAGCAGTGACGGCGCGTCAGGGGAAAAACTGTTTTTT. Amino acid sequence: CASSDGASGEKLFF.

The sample holds one count of this clone. The chain uses TRBV7-2 and TRBJ1-2; tentatively, D is TRBD1 (5 bases). Germline V lookup: CDR1 SGHTA, CDR2 FQGNSA. CDR3 size: 16 residues. V lost 5 bases and J 3 bases, leaving 19 bases between the germline ends. The CDR3 DNA reads TGTGCCAGCAGCCGCACTTGGTCAGGGTCTTACTATGGCTACACCTTC. It specifies CASSRTWSGSYYGYTF.

The V call is TRBV6-1, the J call TRBJ1-2; the D gene is possibly TRBD1 (5 bases). V lost 1 base and J lost 2, with 11 bases in between. The CDR3 totals 15 residues. Germline V gene data show CDR1 as MNHNS and CDR2 as SASEGT. The CDR3 loop is CASSEGVGGNYGYTF. The DNA for the CDR3 is TGTGCCAGCAGTGAAGGGGTCGGGGGGAACTATGGCTACACCTTC.

As regards this clone: A much larger clone lies a single base off, so this may be a read error. The V call is TRBV28, the J call TRBJ1-2; D is ambiguous. CDR3 length: 12 amino acids. The V gene lost 4 bases and the J gene lost 4 bases, with 7 bases spanning the gap. CDR1 and CDR2 from the germline V gene are MDHEN and SYDVKM. CDR3 sequence reads: CASSWVSYGYTF. The CDR3 DNA is TGTGCCAGCAGTTGGGTCAGCTATGGCTACACCTTC.

J is TRBJ2-7 and V is TRBV5-1; possibly TRBD1 for D (6 bases). The germline gives CDR1 SGHRS, CDR2 YFSETQ. The germline V and J ends were trimmed by 4 bases and 4 bases, with 15 bases remaining between them. CDR3 size: 14 residues. The CDR3 coding sequence is TGCGCCAGCAGCCTGGGGACATTGGGGTACGAGCAGTACTTC. It encodes CASSLGTLGYEQYF.

The chain couples TRBV29-1 to TRBJ2-5; TRBD1 aligns across 7 bases. J was trimmed by 4 bases and V by 7 bases; bases with no gene match: 9. CDR3 length: 13 amino acids. Germline V gene lookup returns CDR1 SQVTM and CDR2 ANQGSEA. The CDR3 here is CSAELGGAETQYF. The DNA of the CDR3 is TGCAGCGCCGAGTTAGGGGGCGCAGAGACCCAGTACTTC.

This rearrangement joins TRBV19 to TRBJ1-2; TRBD1 matches at 8 bases. CDR3 size: 15 residues. Germline V gene sequence: CDR1 LNHDA, CDR2 SQIVND (reference sequence). V lost 5 bases to trimming and J lost 3 bases; unmatched junction nucleotides: 8. The CDR3 here is CASSPTGGKYYGYTF. Here the CDR3 DNA reads TGTGCCAGTAGTCCTACAGGGGGAAAATACTATGGCTACACCTTC.

This rearrangement joins TRBV6-5 to TRBJ2-4; 13 nucleotides line up with TRBD2. V lost 4 bases to trimming and J lost 16 bases; unmatched junction nucleotides: 4. The CDR3 is made up of 12 amino acids. Per the germline V gene, CDR1 is MNHEY and CDR2 is SVGAGI. CDR3 loop: CASSSTSGRGYF. CDR3 sequence (DNA): TGTGCCAGCAGTTCTACTAGCGGGAGGGGTTACTTC.

This rearrangement joins TRBV10-2 to TRBJ1-5; no clear D. The germline gives CDR1 WSHSY, CDR2 SAAADI. CDR3 length: 15 residues. Trimming left V 3 bases short and J 0 bases short, with 9 bases between. CDR3 amino acids: CASSDARTSNQPQHF. CDR3 bases: TGCGCCAGCAGTGACGCCAGGACTAGCAATCAGCCCCAGCATTTT.

The sample holds one count of this clone. V gene TRBV6-1 combines with J gene TRBJ2-7; no firm D call. Germline CDR1 MNHNS, CDR2 SASEGT. V lost 2 bases and J lost 6, with 8 bases in between. This CDR3 is built from 12 residues. Here the CDR3 reads CASSEPFREQYF. CDR3 in DNA: TGTGCCAGCAGTGAACCCTTCCGCGAGCAGTACTTC.

The sample holds one count of this clone. The chain recombines TRBV5-5 with TRBJ1-6; no reliable D call. From germline, CDR1 is SGHKS and CDR2 YYEKEE (reference sequence). Trimming took 4 bases from V and 10 from J, leaving 15 bases between them. The CDR3 extends over 14 amino acids. The DNA of the CDR3 is TGTGCCAGCAGCAAGGGTCTCCCTACCTCACCCCTCCACTTT. Its translation: CASSKGLPTSPLHF.

This rearrangement joins TRBV9 to TRBJ1-2; 10 bases line up with TRBD1. The ends lost 0 bases at V and 6 bases at J; junction bases unmatched: 5. The CDR3 sequence is 15 residues long. The germline CDR1 and CDR2 sequences are SGDLS and YYNGEE. Written as DNA, the CDR3 is TGTGCCAGCAGCGTAGAGGGACAGGGGACCGATGGCTACACCTTC. It is translated as CASSVEGQGTDGYTF.

This chain links TRBV5-8 with TRBJ2-5, with D possibly being TRBD1 (6 bases). Germline CDR1 is SGHTS and CDR2 is YDEGEE. The CDR3 consists of 14 residues. V was pared by 0 bases and J by 3 bases, with 9 bases between. As DNA, the CDR3 is TGTGCCAGCAGCTTGGGGACAGCAAAAGAGACCCAGTACTTC. This translates into CASSLGTAKETQYF. The complete variable domain, with remaining parts taken from reference TRBV5-8 and TRBJ2-5, reads EAGVTQSPTHLIKTRGQQATLRCSPISGHTSVYWYQQALGLGLQFLLWYDEGEERNRGNFPPRFSGRQFPNYSSELNVNALELEDSALYLCASSLGTAKETQYFGPGTRLLVL.

The chain employs TRBV7-2 and TRBJ2-1; 14 positions match TRBD2. V shed 2 bases and J 8 bases; nucleotides not matched to a gene: 11. The germline CDR1 and CDR2 sequences are SGHTA and FQGNSA. The CDR3 is 18 residues long. CDR3 nucleotides: TGTGCCAGCAGCTTAACCCCGACTAGCGGGAGGGGGAGGGATGAGCAGTTCTTC. This gives the protein CASSLTPTSGRGRDEQFF.

The chain is built from TRBV14 and TRBJ2-7; perhaps TRBD1 as D (5 bases). V was cut by 1 base and J by 3 bases, with 7 bases left in between. The germline CDR1 and CDR2 sequences are SGHDN and FVKESK. This CDR3 spans 13 amino acids. The CDR3: CASSQVGVYEQYF. The CDR3 DNA reads as TGTGCCAGCAGCCAAGTAGGGGTCTACGAGCAGTACTTC.